The source of this T cell receptor beta chain is a study of sequential checkpoint blockade in melanoma. Germline V lookup: CDR1 MDHEN, CDR2 SYDVKM. The CDR3 sequence is 15 residues long. V shed 3 bases, J shed 4 bases, and the junction held 7 bases outside the gene matches. Some clones are missing from TCRdb's copy, which holds only in-frame ones; the method was immunoSEQ multiplex PCR. The sample contains around 16,000 clones, 65% to 80% of which appear only once. This clone was counted once. Treatment noted: randomized to nivolumab then ipilimumab (arm A) or the reverse (arm B). The specimen comprised CD8+ T cells sorted from blood (inferred from file names), sampled from a patient given nivolumab and ipilimumab in sequence. This chain joins TRBV28 and TRBJ1-2; 8 bases are a match to TRBD1. The receptor comes from a human donor with melanoma. CDR3 loop: CASSLDRDNPYGYTF. The DNA for the CDR3 is TGTGCCAGCAGTTTGGACAGGGACAATCCCTATGGCTACACCTTC.